The sample holds many counts of the clone carrying this T cell receptor (beta chain). This sample was included in a study of Graves' ophthalmopathy and Graves' hyperthyroidism. CDR3 regions of TCR beta were amplified from RNA transcripts. The workflow started with a first-round RT-PCR run with HTBI primers and then moved on to a second-round multiplex PCR. TCRdb independently ran MiXCR on the multiplex PCR reads; one entry per CDR3 protein. The sample has under 800,000 distinct CDR3 sequences; about a fifth are singletons. Each hyperthyroidism patient was newly diagnosed, with under 2 months' duration, and aged 18 to 65. CDR3 length: 19 residues. J lost 0 bases, V lost 3 bases, and 14 bases had no gene match. Per germline, CDR1 KGHDR and CDR2 SFDVKD.

The material sequenced was peripheral blood. The sequence derives from a young woman with stable Graves' hyperthyroidism. Some clones in this sample may be carry-over from other donors' samples. The chain couples TRBV24-1 to TRBJ2-7, with TRBD1 matching over 9 bases. The CDR3 nucleotides read TGTGCCACCAGTGATCATACGACGAGGGACAGGGTCAGCTCCTACGAGCAGTACTTC. Translation gives CATSDHTTRDRVSSYEQYF.